This T cell receptor (beta chain) came from a study of blood T cell repertoires in COVID-19. Study overall: Italy, Spain and the United States were the sources of the convalescent and acute COVID-19 samples. PBMCs, B-cell-depleted T cells, or T cells provided the cDNA or gDNA that made up the material.

This clone was detected only once. Original processing notes: Estimation of nucleated cell counts was performed using reference gene primer amplification. Some clones are missing from TCRdb's copy, which holds only in-frame ones; the method was immunoSEQ multiplex PCR. That table furnishes V, J and clone size, whereas the DNA furnished D and trimming. The sample yields roughly 250,000 clones, around nine tenths seen once. Trimming took 4 bases from V and 3 from J, leaving 16 bases between them. The germline V gene has CDR1 SEHNR and CDR2 FQNEAQ (reference sequence). The CDR3 is made up of 15 amino acids.

The material sequenced was peripheral blood. The sequence was obtained from a man aged 30 to 39 with acute or convalescent COVID-19. V is TRBV7-9 and J is TRBJ2-7; D possibly corresponds to TRBD2 (6 bases). Written as DNA, the CDR3 is TGTGCCAGCAGCTCGGGACTCATAAAGCTCTACGAGCAGTACTTC. This gives the protein CASSSGLIKLYEQYF.